These 13 T cell receptor beta chains originate from one sample sequenced in a study of blood T cell repertoires in COVID-19. Repertoires were generated with immunoSEQ multiplex PCR, while TCRdb's copy carries only in-frame clones and drops some. The table records 150,000 to 200,000 clones, over 75% of them present only once. The material sequenced was PBMCs or T cells enriched from blood (not recorded which). These receptors were collected from a woman between 18 and 29 years old who had recovered from COVID-19.

The chain couples TRBV4-3 to TRBJ2-2, with D possibly TRBD2 on 5 matching bases. V lost 0 bases and J 0 bases, leaving 11 bases between the germline ends. CDR3 size: 17 residues. The germline CDR1 and CDR2 sequences are LGHNA and YSLEER. CDR3 in DNA: TGCGCCAGCAGCCAAGAAGGTCGTAGCGCGAACACCGGGGAGCTGTTTTTT. This codes for CASSQEGRSANTGELFF.

This chain connects TRBV10-2 to TRBJ1-5, with 11 nucleotides matching TRBD1. The CDR3 sequence is 17 residues long. CDR1 and CDR2 (germline): WSHSY, SAAADI. The ends lost 3 bases at V and 5 bases at J; junction bases unmatched: 9. The CDR3 reads CASSDPGGQGAHQPQHF. The CDR3, as DNA: TGCGCCAGCAGTGACCCCGGTGGACAGGGGGCCCATCAGCCCCAGCATTTT.

V and J are TRBV7-9 and TRBJ2-3; possibly TRBD2 for D (5 bases). This CDR3 has 17 residues. Germline CDR1 and CDR2: SEHNR and FQNEAQ (reference sequence). V was pared by 0 bases and J by 2 bases, with 15 bases between. In DNA form, the CDR3 reads TGTGCCAGCAGCTTAGCGGTGGGCGGAGGATACACAGATACGCAGTATTTT. Translating gives CASSLAVGGGYTDTQYF.

The chain joins TRBV10-3 to TRBJ2-1; tentatively, D is TRBD1 (6 bases). The V gene's germline CDR1 is ENHRY and CDR2 SYGVKD. The ends were cut back, 4 bases at V and 4 bases at J, with 8 bases in the middle. The CDR3 covers 13 residues. CDR3 bases: TGTGCCATCAGTGGAACAGGGTACAATGAGCAGTTCTTC. This gives the protein CAISGTGYNEQFF.

V and J are TRBV10-3 and TRBJ2-1; D perhaps matches TRBD2 (6 bases). CDR3 size: 12 residues. The V end lost 8 bases, the J end lost 6 bases, and 11 bases lay between the germline ends. The germline V gene encodes CDR1 ENHRY and CDR2 SYGVKD. CDR3 sequence reads: CAIARELNEQFF. CDR3 in DNA: TGTGCCATCGCGCGGGAACTCAATGAGCAGTTCTTC.

The chain uses TRBV29-1 and TRBJ2-3; no reliable D call. Trimming removed 3 bases from V and 2 bases from J, with 9 bases in between. Germline loops: CDR1 SQVTM, CDR2 ANQGSEA. The CDR3 has 13 amino acids. CDR3 sequence reads: CSVESRYTDTQYF. The CDR3 bases are TGCAGCGTTGAGAGTCGATACACAGATACGCAGTATTTT.

This clone was recorded only once. This chain uses TRBV27 with TRBJ2-6; weak D call: TRBD2 (6 bases). From germline, CDR1 is MNHEY and CDR2 SMNVEV (reference sequence). V lost 5 bases, J lost 4 bases, and 12 bases lay in between. The CDR3 runs to 15 residues. This CDR3 is CASSRGTSGANVLTF. The CDR3 DNA is TGTGCCAGCAGTAGAGGGACTTCCGGGGCCAACGTCCTGACTTTC.

This clone has a handful of counts. This chain joins TRBV6-6 and TRBJ1-5; 8 bases agree with TRBD1. Trimming took 5 bases from V and 0 from J; bases not matched to a gene: 12. The CDR3 consists of 18 residues. Germline assignment: CDR1 MNHNY and CDR2 SVGAGI (reference sequence). The CDR3 nucleotides are TGTGCCAGCAGTGGATCGGGCAGGGGGCGAAATAGCAATCAGCCCCAGCATTTT. It codes for CASSGSGRGRNSNQPQHF.

This sequence joins TRBV9 and TRBJ1-2; 8 positions agree with TRBD1. Germline assignment: CDR1 SGDLS and CDR2 YYNGEE. The CDR3 runs 14 residues. Trimming cost V 4 bases and J 8 bases; bases outside gene matches: 10. This CDR3 reads CASSPFDRGSGYTF. The CDR3 nucleotides read TGTGCCAGCAGCCCTTTCGACAGGGGTAGCGGCTACACCTTC.

J is TRBJ2-1 and V is TRBV29-1; TRBD2 agrees at 14 bases. The CDR3 covers 14 residues. Germline V gene lookup returns CDR1 SQVTM and CDR2 ANQGSEA. J lost 9 bases, V lost 6 bases, and 7 bases had no gene match. In DNA, the CDR3 is TGCAGCGTCGACCGACTAGCGGGAGGGGGTGAGCAGTTCTTC. Its protein product is CSVDRLAGGGEQFF.

The genes are TRBV19 and TRBJ2-3, with unresolved D. CDR1 LNHDA and CDR2 SQIVND come from the germline V gene (reference sequence). The CDR3 covers 16 residues. V was trimmed by 6 bases and J by 3 bases, leaving 19 bases between them. The CDR3 here is CASSPNPGIGTDTQYF. In nucleotides, the CDR3 is TGTGCCAGTAGCCCTAATCCGGGTATTGGGACAGATACGCAGTATTTT.

The rearrangement links TRBV29-1 to TRBJ2-5, with D possibly matching TRBD2 (6 bases). The CDR3 contains 13 residues. The germline V gene has CDR1 SQVTM and CDR2 ANQGSEA. With 3 bases removed from V and 2 bases from J, the gap between germline ends came to 10 bases. In DNA, the CDR3 is TGCAGCGTTGATAGTAGCGGACAAGAGACCCAGTACTTC. It encodes CSVDSSGQETQYF.

The J gene is TRBJ2-1, the V gene TRBV2; TRBD2 agrees at 9 bases. The germline CDR1 and CDR2 sequences are SNHLY and FYNNEI. This CDR3 spans 14 amino acids. V lost 5 bases to trimming and J lost 6 bases; unmatched junction nucleotides: 5. In DNA form, the CDR3 reads TGTGCCAGCAGTAGCGGGAGGTCAGGCAATGAGCAGTTCTTC. Its translation is CASSSGRSGNEQFF.